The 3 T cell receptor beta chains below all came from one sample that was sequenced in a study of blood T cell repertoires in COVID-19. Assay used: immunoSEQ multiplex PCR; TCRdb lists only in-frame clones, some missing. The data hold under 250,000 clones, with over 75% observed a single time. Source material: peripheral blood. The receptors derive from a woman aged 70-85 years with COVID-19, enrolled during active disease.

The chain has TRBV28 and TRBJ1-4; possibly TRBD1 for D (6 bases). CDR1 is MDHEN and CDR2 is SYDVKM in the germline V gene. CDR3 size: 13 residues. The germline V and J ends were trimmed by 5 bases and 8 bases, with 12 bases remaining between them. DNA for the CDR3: TGTGCCAGCAGTGCGGTGGACAGCGAAAAACTGTTTTTT. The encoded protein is CASSAVDSEKLFF.

The CDR3 is CASSYSGLAGADTQYF. CDR3 DNA: TGTGCCAGCAGTTACTCGGGACTAGCGGGGGCAGATACGCAGTATTTT. The J gene is TRBJ2-3, the V gene TRBV6-5, with TRBD2 matching over 14 bases. Per the germline V gene, CDR1 is MNHEY and CDR2 is SVGAGI. After removal of 0 bases from V and 4 bases from J, the junction contained 0 bases not matched to a gene. CDR3 length: 16 residues.

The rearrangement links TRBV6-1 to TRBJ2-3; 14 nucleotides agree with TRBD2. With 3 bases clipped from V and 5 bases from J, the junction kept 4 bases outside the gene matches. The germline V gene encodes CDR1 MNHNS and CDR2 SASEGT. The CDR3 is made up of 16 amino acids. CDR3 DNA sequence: TGTGCCAGCAGTGATGGACTAGCGGGAGGAAAAGATACGCAGTATTTT. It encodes CASSDGLAGGKDTQYF.